These T cell receptor beta chains were read from a single sample in a study of beta chain features in type 1 diabetes. Assay used: immunoSEQ multiplex PCR; TCRdb lists only in-frame clones, some missing. Here the sample spans about 620,000 clones, 15% to 18% being singletons. Specimen: naive CD4+ T cells from blood. Source of these receptors: a man younger than 30 in good health. Each CDR3 is given with its conserved first and last residue. A D gene is named only where the DNA matches it firmly. Not all rows give a size; the values are once, few, many and, for expanded clones, a class.

j_call	d_call	v_call	clone_size	cdr3_aa	cdr3_nt
TRBJ1-1	NA	TRBV5-1	NA	CASSIRENTEAFF	TGCGCCAGCAGCATCAGGGAGAACACTGAAGCTTTCTTT
TRBJ1-1	TRBD1	TRBV9	NA	CASSPRTGTGTEAFF	TGTGCCAGCAGCCCTCGGACAGGGACAGGAACTGAAGCTTTCTTT
TRBJ2-7	NA	TRBV11-2	few	CASSLTPREGVEQYF	TGTGCCAGCAGCTTAACCCCTCGAGAAGGGGTCGAGCAGTACTTC
TRBJ1-1	NA	TRBV7-2	few	CASSRTESTEAFF	TGTGCCAGCAGCCGTACAGAGAGCACTGAAGCTTTCTTT
TRBJ2-1	TRBD1	TRBV19	NA	CASSILPGQGGNEQFF	TGTGCCAGTAGTATCCTTCCGGGACAGGGAGGAAATGAGCAGTTCTTC
TRBJ1-6	TRBD1	TRBV27	few	CASTSPGQGLSPLHF	TGTGCCAGCACAAGTCCGGGACAGGGTCTATCACCCCTCCACTTT
TRBJ1-1	NA	TRBV5-1	few	CASSFGTLDTEAFF	TGCGCCAGCAGCTTCGGAACGTTGGACACTGAAGCTTTCTTT
TRBJ1-4	NA	TRBV7-2	NA	CASSFWTDNEKLFF	TGTGCCAGCAGCTTCTGGACAGACAATGAAAAACTGTTTTTT
TRBJ1-5	NA	TRBV6-5	few	CASSSSRRVGNQPQHF	TGTGCCAGCAGTTCCTCACGGCGCGTGGGCAATCAGCCCCAGCATTTT
TRBJ2-3	NA	TRBV5-1	NA	CASSLLGGNTDTQYF	TGCGCCAGCAGCCTCCTTGGGGGGAACACAGATACGCAGTATTTT
TRBJ2-1	TRBD2	TRBV10-3	NA	CAIRPGLAGGYIQRNEQFF	TGTGCCATCCGTCCGGGACTAGCGGGAGGTTACATACAACGCAATGAGCAGTTCTTC
TRBJ2-4	TRBD2	TRBV2	NA	CASTRQAGLKNIQYF	TGTGCCAGCACCCGGCAAGCGGGGCTGAAAAACATTCAGTACTTC
TRBJ1-1	NA	TRBV20-1	few	CSAARGGEAFF	TGCAGTGCTGCCAGAGGAGGTGAAGCTTTCTTT
TRBJ2-5	NA	TRBV28	few	CASSPSDKGGETQYF	TGTGCCAGCAGTCCTTCCGACAAGGGCGGGGAGACCCAGTACTTC
TRBJ2-3	NA	TRBV25-1	NA	CASSDAGTDTQYF	TGTGCCAGCAGTGATGCAGGGACAGATACGCAGTATTTT
TRBJ2-3	TRBD2	TRBV10-3	NA	CAISESSRLAGADTQYF	TGTGCCATCAGTGAGTCGTCGCGGCTAGCGGGAGCAGATACGCAGTATTTT
TRBJ2-3	NA	TRBV5-4	NA	CASSYGTHGTDTQYF	TGTGCCAGCAGTTATGGGACGCACGGCACAGATACGCAGTATTTT
TRBJ2-1	TRBD2	TRBV30	NA	CAWSPGGGRYNNEQFF	TGTGCCTGGAGTCCCGGGGGGGGGCGGTATAACAATGAGCAGTTCTTC
TRBJ1-1	NA	TRBV30	few	CACPPRVGNTEAFF	TGTGCCTGCCCTCCCCGGGTCGGGAACACTGAAGCTTTCTTT
TRBJ1-2	NA	TRBV9	NA	CASSRRAGAAMGGYTF	TGTGCCAGCAGCAGGAGAGCGGGGGCGGCGATGGGTGGCTACACCTTC
TRBJ2-1	TRBD2	TRBV4-2	few	CASSPTGLAATYNEQFF	TGTGCCAGCAGCCCCACAGGACTAGCGGCCACCTACAATGAGCAGTTCTTC
TRBJ2-1	TRBD1	TRBV9	NA	CASSYGQAPYNEQFF	TGTGCCAGCAGCTACGGACAGGCACCCTACAATGAGCAGTTCTTC
TRBJ1-2	TRBD1	TRBV19	NA	CASSHRGGYTF	TGTGCCAGTAGTCACAGGGGTGGCTACACCTTC
TRBJ1-1	TRBD1	TRBV14	few	CASSEQDRLLTEAFF	TGTGCCAGCAGCGAACAGGACAGGCTTTTAACTGAAGCTTTCTTT
TRBJ2-7	TRBD1	TRBV4-2	NA	CASSQFRDRVSEQYF	TGTGCCAGCAGCCAGTTCCGGGACAGGGTATCCGAGCAGTACTTC
TRBJ1-2	TRBD1	TRBV2	few	CASRTTGIGYTF	TGTGCCAGCAGAACGACAGGGATCGGCTACACCTTC
TRBJ1-1	TRBD1	TRBV7-9	NA	CASSWDSQNTEAFF	TGTGCCAGCAGTTGGGACAGTCAAAACACTGAAGCTTTCTTT
TRBJ1-1	NA	TRBV2	many	CASSDQGWTEAFF	TGTGCCAGCAGTGATCAGGGATGGACTGAAGCTTTCTTT
TRBJ2-3	NA	TRBV18	NA	CASSPLQGPDTQYF	TGTGCCAGCTCACCTTTACAGGGCCCAGATACGCAGTATTTT
TRBJ1-2	NA	TRBV7-2	NA	CASSPPTKGKYGYTF	TGTGCCAGCAGCCCTCCCACCAAGGGCAAGTATGGCTACACCTTC
TRBJ2-7	NA	TRBV29-1	few	CSVLRQGPTYEQYF	TGCAGCGTGTTGCGGCAGGGGCCAACCTACGAGCAGTACTTC
TRBJ1-2	TRBD1	TRBV19	NA	CASSIPGQGKVGYTF	TGTGCCAGTAGTATACCGGGACAGGGGAAAGTCGGCTACACCTTC
TRBJ1-4	TRBD1	TRBV14	few	CASSPRDRRNEKLFF	TGTGCCAGCAGCCCGAGGGACAGGCGCAATGAAAAACTGTTTTTT
TRBJ1-1	NA	TRBV28	few	CASIRGETEAFF	TGTGCCAGTATCAGGGGAGAAACTGAAGCTTTCTTT
TRBJ1-3	TRBD1	TRBV7-2	few	CASSFAGTGGNTIYF	TGTGCCAGCAGCTTCGCCGGGACAGGGGGAAACACCATATATTTT
TRBJ2-2	NA	TRBV29-1	few	CSVARTLGYTWELFF	TGCAGCGTCGCTCGCACCCTGGGATATACCTGGGAGCTGTTTTTT
TRBJ2-7	NA	TRBV27	NA	CASSLRGTTVEQYF	TGTGCCAGCAGTCTAAGGGGGACTACAGTGGAGCAGTACTTC
TRBJ1-3	NA	TRBV29-1	NA	CSVAVVAGNTIYF	TGCAGCGTTGCAGTTGTAGCTGGAAACACCATATATTTT
TRBJ1-1	NA	TRBV5-4	few	CASSWAGASTEAFF	TGTGCCAGCAGCTGGGCAGGAGCTAGCACTGAAGCTTTCTTT
TRBJ1-1	NA	TRBV28	NA	CASKGGLNTEAFF	TGTGCCAGCAAGGGCGGACTGAACACTGAAGCTTTCTTT
TRBJ2-5	TRBD2	TRBV5-4	few	CASVEKRLAGPEQETQYF	TGTGCCAGCGTCGAAAAGCGGCTAGCGGGACCGGAACAAGAGACCCAGTACTTC
TRBJ2-1	NA	TRBV11-2	NA	CASSFHGSRTYNEQFF	TGTGCCAGCAGCTTTCATGGGTCCAGAACCTACAATGAGCAGTTCTTC
TRBJ1-5	NA	TRBV6-5	NA	CASRTGDNQPQHF	TGTGCCAGCAGGACAGGTGACAATCAGCCCCAGCATTTT
TRBJ2-2	NA	TRBV12-5	NA	CASGLTGELFF	TGTGCTAGTGGTTTGACCGGGGAGCTGTTTTTT
TRBJ2-7	TRBD1	TRBV6-1	NA	CASSEAPTGFYEQYF	TGTGCCAGCAGTGAAGCCCCGACAGGGTTCTACGAGCAGTACTTC
TRBJ2-1	TRBD2	TRBV2	few	CASSALAGVGNEQFF	TGTGCCAGCAGTGCCCTAGCGGGAGTAGGAAATGAGCAGTTCTTC